This is a list of T cell receptor beta chains from one sample in a study of beta chain features in type 1 diabetes. The protocol was immunoSEQ multiplex PCR, while the TCRdb copy is restricted to in-frame clones and leaves out a portion. Among fewer than 30,000 clones, under 75% were seen once, and the ten largest hold 4.2%. The sequencing sample was made of Tregs from blood. These receptor sequences come from a man between 18 and 35 years old with type 1 diabetes. Both conserved end residues are part of each CDR3. The D gene is left open where the match is weak. Only some rows state a clone size, as once, few, many or a class for expanded clones.

D	V	J	length	size	CDR3	DNA
NA	TRBV2	TRBJ2-7	11	few	CASSGLGKQYF	TGTGCCAGCAGTGGCCTCGGGAAGCAGTACTTC
TRBD2	TRBV11-2	TRBJ2-7	19	NA	CASSTRLAGGLDGGYEQYF	TGTGCCAGCAGCACCCGGTTAGCGGGAGGCCTGGACGGAGGCTACGAGCAGTACTTC
NA	TRBV9	TRBJ1-1	15	NA	CASSPRPRGGTEAFF	TGTGCCAGCAGCCCAAGACCTAGGGGGGGCACTGAAGCTTTCTTT
NA	TRBV4-3	TRBJ1-2	17	NA	CASSRLTGTLQNYGYTF	TGCGCCAGCAGCCGCCTGACCGGGACACTTCAGAACTATGGCTACACCTTC
NA	TRBV18	TRBJ1-5	12	NA	CASSPPGGPQHF	TGTGCCAGCTCACCACCGGGAGGGCCCCAGCATTTT
TRBD2	TRBV5-4	TRBJ2-3	14	NA	CASRREGITDTQYF	TGTGCCAGCAGACGGGAGGGGATCACAGATACGCAGTATTTT
TRBD1	TRBV27	TRBJ2-3	20	NA	CASSRITGTGLRTLTDTQYF	TGTGCCAGCAGCCGAATCACCGGGACAGGGTTACGAACCCTCACAGATACGCAGTATTTT
NA	TRBV6-5	TRBJ1-3	14	few	CASSYAGTGNTIYF	TGTGCCAGCAGTTACGCAGGGACTGGAAACACCATATATTTT
TRBD1	TRBV18	TRBJ1-4	17	NA	CASSRRQGGATNEKLFF	TGTGCCAGCTCACGAAGACAGGGGGGTGCAACTAATGAAAAACTGTTTTTT
TRBD1	TRBV18	TRBJ2-1	17	NA	CASSPQGQGAFNNEQFF	TGTGCCAGCTCACCACAAGGACAGGGGGCATTTAACAATGAGCAGTTCTTC
NA	TRBV4-3	TRBJ1-2	14	NA	CASSQGGSAYGYTF	TGCGCCAGCAGCCAAGGCGGCAGCGCCTATGGCTACACCTTC
TRBD2	TRBV4-2	TRBJ2-4	17	NA	CASSQEASGLAKNIQYF	TGTGCCAGCAGCCAAGAAGCTAGCGGTCTAGCCAAAAACATTCAGTACTTC
TRBD1	TRBV5-1	TRBJ1-2	14	NA	CASSQGQGNYGYTF	TGCGCCAGCAGCCAAGGACAGGGGAACTATGGCTACACCTTC
TRBD2	TRBV28	TRBJ2-2	15	NA	CASSSTSGASGELFF	TGTGCCAGCAGTTCGACTAGCGGGGCTTCCGGGGAGCTGTTTTTT
TRBD2	TRBV5-4	TRBJ2-3	19	NA	CASSLPGLAGGPRRDTQYF	TGTGCCAGCAGCTTACCGGGACTAGCGGGAGGACCCCGTCGGGATACGCAGTATTTT
NA	TRBV28	TRBJ2-6	17	NA	CASSPSGPTTRGNALTF	TGTGCCAGCAGTCCCTCCGGACCGACCACCAGGGGAAACGCCCTGACTTTC
NA	TRBV19	TRBJ2-7	14	NA	CASSIGRGVYEQYF	TGTGCCAGTAGTATAGGCAGGGGAGTCTACGAGCAGTACTTC
NA	TRBV7-2	TRBJ1-1	13	few	CASSTHRDTEAFF	TGTGCCAGCAGCACGCACAGGGACACTGAAGCTTTCTTT
NA	TRBV11-2	TRBJ2-7	12	NA	CASSYTDYEQYF	TGTGCCAGCAGCTACACAGATTACGAGCAGTACTTC
TRBD2	TRBV7-7	TRBJ2-2	15	NA	CASSPTSGSTGELFF	TGTGCCAGCAGCCCGACTAGCGGGAGCACCGGGGAGCTGTTTTTT
NA	TRBV28	TRBJ1-1	16	NA	CASSSQGIGVRTEAFF	TGTGCCAGCAGTTCACAGGGCATAGGGGTTAGGACTGAAGCTTTCTTT
TRBD1	TRBV19	TRBJ1-2	16	NA	CASSPPYGTGEYGYTF	TGTGCCAGTAGCCCACCCTATGGGACAGGGGAATATGGCTACACCTTC
NA	TRBV4-1	TRBJ2-7	16	NA	CASSQDVVDYRSEQYF	TGCGCCAGCAGCCAAGATGTGGTCGACTACCGGTCCGAGCAGTACTTC
TRBD2	TRBV7-9	TRBJ2-7	17	NA	CASSFPPGLAGSYEQYF	TGTGCCAGCAGCTTTCCTCCGGGACTAGCGGGATCGTACGAGCAGTACTTC
TRBD1	TRBV13	TRBJ2-7	15	NA	CASSLRQGATYEQYF	TGTGCCAGCAGCCTTCGACAGGGGGCCACCTACGAGCAGTACTTC
NA	TRBV30	TRBJ2-5	14	NA	CALAPGYYQETQYF	TGTGCCTTGGCCCCCGGGTACTACCAAGAGACCCAGTACTTC
NA	TRBV6-5	TRBJ2-6	15	NA	CASSYRVSGANVLTF	TGTGCCAGCAGTTACCGGGTTTCTGGGGCCAACGTCCTGACTTTC
TRBD1	TRBV5-1	TRBJ2-7	14	NA	CASSGQGDSYEQYF	TGCGCCAGCAGCGGACAGGGAGACTCCTACGAGCAGTACTTC
NA	TRBV10-3	TRBJ2-3	15	few	CAIRYREGETDTQYF	TGTGCCATCAGGTACAGGGAGGGAGAAACAGATACGCAGTATTTT
NA	TRBV5-8	TRBJ1-1	15	NA	CASSPLSPADNEAFF	TGTGCCAGCAGCCCACTTAGTCCGGCGGATAATGAAGCTTTCTTT
NA	TRBV5-1	TRBJ2-1	18	NA	CASSLLTSFSSSYNEQFF	TGCGCCAGCAGCTTACTTACTAGCTTCTCAAGCTCCTACAATGAGCAGTTCTTC
NA	TRBV6-4	TRBJ2-1	14	NA	CASSERLASNEQFF	TGTGCCAGCAGTGAGCGGCTAGCCAGCAATGAGCAGTTCTTC
TRBD1	TRBV5-1	TRBJ2-3	14	few	CASSLDRATDTQYF	TGCGCCAGCAGCCTGGACAGGGCAACAGATACGCAGTATTTT
NA	TRBV29-1	TRBJ2-7	12	NA	CSVVPGGGEQYF	TGCAGCGTTGTCCCAGGAGGTGGCGAGCAGTACTTC
NA	TRBV5-4	TRBJ1-6	15	NA	CASSSLFGEGSPLHF	TGTGCCAGCAGCTCCCTGTTCGGGGAGGGTTCACCCCTCCACTTT
NA	TRBV6-5	TRBJ1-1	13	NA	CASSYGQGTEAFF	TGTGCCAGCAGTTACGGTCAGGGCACTGAAGCTTTCTTT
TRBD2	TRBV7-9	TRBJ2-3	17	NA	CASSSKWTSGVGDTQYF	TGTGCCAGCAGCTCAAAGTGGACTAGCGGGGTAGGAGATACGCAGTATTTT
NA	TRBV28	TRBJ2-5	13	NA	CASRSSNLETQYF	TGTGCCAGCAGGTCAAGCAACTTGGAGACCCAGTACTTC
NA	TRBV7-2	TRBJ2-1	16	few	CASSPLGLATTNEQFF	TGTGCCAGCAGCCCCTTAGGGCTAGCGACGACCAATGAGCAGTTCTTC
NA	TRBV30	TRBJ1-5	12	NA	CAWSVPSGNWHF	TGTGCCTGGAGTGTTCCCTCAGGGAATTGGCATTTT
NA	TRBV5-1	TRBJ2-3	16	few	CASSSTPGTDVKTQYF	TGCGCCAGCAGCTCGACCCCCGGGACTGACGTTAAGACGCAGTATTTT
TRBD2	TRBV28	TRBJ2-1	11	NA	CATREGYEQFF	TGTGCCACCCGGGAGGGGTACGAGCAGTTCTTC
TRBD1	TRBV6-5	TRBJ2-3	15	NA	CASSYSDRVADTQYF	TGTGCCAGCAGTTACTCAGACAGGGTCGCAGATACGCAGTATTTT
NA	TRBV10-1	TRBJ2-1	12	few	CASSDLYNEQFF	TGCGCCAGCAGTGATCTCTACAATGAGCAGTTCTTC
TRBD2	TRBV28	TRBJ2-3	15	few	CASSSLAGGRDTQYF	TGTGCCAGCAGTTCACTAGCGGGGGGCAGAGATACGCAGTATTTT
NA	TRBV7-2	TRBJ2-7	16	NA	CASSFLDLIFSYEQYF	TGTGCCAGCAGCTTCTTGGACTTAATCTTTTCCTACGAGCAGTACTTC
TRBD2	TRBV7-8	TRBJ2-1	14	NA	CASSRGVLNNEQFF	TGTGCCAGCAGCCGGGGGGTCCTGAACAATGAGCAGTTCTTC
TRBD1	TRBV5-1	TRBJ2-7	16	NA	CASSLGYTGQVYEQYF	TGCGCCAGCAGCTTGGGTTATACGGGACAGGTCTACGAGCAGTACTTC
NA	TRBV18	TRBJ1-1	15	few	CASSPMTGWGTEAFF	TGTGCCAGCTCACCTATGACAGGCTGGGGCACTGAAGCTTTCTTT
NA	TRBV25-1	TRBJ1-2	14	NA	CASSRLVANYGYTF	TGTGCCAGCAGTCGCCTTGTAGCCAACTATGGCTACACCTTC
NA	TRBV6-5	TRBJ1-2	15	NA	CASSPARVYTYGYTF	TGTGCCAGCAGCCCCGCACGGGTTTACACATATGGCTACACCTTC
NA	TRBV5-1	TRBJ2-5	15	NA	CASSLGGSDQETQYF	TGCGCCAGCAGCTTGGGGGGCAGTGACCAAGAGACCCAGTACTTC
TRBD2	TRBV9	TRBJ2-1	16	NA	CASSFGVAGAYNEQFF	TGTGCCAGCAGCTTCGGGGTAGCGGGGGCCTACAATGAGCAGTTCTTC
TRBD2	TRBV6-5	TRBJ2-1	15	NA	CASRSGTSGRNEQFF	TGTGCCAGCAGGTCCGGGACTAGCGGGAGAAATGAGCAGTTCTTC
TRBD2	TRBV5-1	TRBJ2-2	15	NA	CASSTLAGVTGELFF	TGCGCCAGCAGCACCCTAGCGGGTGTCACCGGGGAGCTGTTTTTT